This is a list of T cell receptor beta chains from one sample in a study of blood T cell repertoires in COVID-19. The protocol was immunoSEQ multiplex PCR, while the TCRdb copy is restricted to in-frame clones and leaves out a portion. Altogether 250,000 to 300,000 clones are present, 85% to 90% being singletons, with the ten largest covering 4.6%. Sequenced: peripheral blood. The receptors here all came from a man in his forties with acute or convalescent COVID-19. The CDR3 runs from the conserved cysteine through the conserved F or W. The order of the fields is D gene, clone size, J gene, V gene, CDR3 DNA, CDR3 protein. The D gene is left open where the match is weak. Clone size is stated in some rows and not others, as once, few, many or a class when expanded.

d_gene: NA; abundance: NA; j_gene: TRBJ1-2; v_gene: TRBV7-2; CDR3nt: TGTGCCAGCAGCTTTAGACGGAGTAACTATGGCTACACCTTC; CDR3aa: CASSFRRSNYGYTF
d_gene: TRBD1; abundance: NA; j_gene: TRBJ1-2; v_gene: TRBV12-5; CDR3nt: TGTGCTAGTGGTTTCTCGCCACCCTTTGGACAGGGCCAACACTATGGCTACACCTTC; CDR3aa: CASGFSPPFGQGQHYGYTF
d_gene: TRBD1; abundance: NA; j_gene: TRBJ1-2; v_gene: TRBV29-1; CDR3nt: TGCAGCGTGGGGACAGGGGGCCCCGGAGGCTACACCTTC; CDR3aa: CSVGTGGPGGYTF
d_gene: NA; abundance: NA; j_gene: TRBJ1-5; v_gene: TRBV2; CDR3nt: TGTGCCAGCAAAGTTGGACTCCCTCCTAATCAGCCCCAGCATTTT; CDR3aa: CASKVGLPPNQPQHF
d_gene: NA; abundance: NA; j_gene: TRBJ1-4; v_gene: TRBV5-1; CDR3nt: TGCGCCAGCAGCCCAGGAAGAACTAATGAAAAACTGTTTTTT; CDR3aa: CASSPGRTNEKLFF
d_gene: NA; abundance: NA; j_gene: TRBJ1-6; v_gene: TRBV6-1; CDR3nt: TGTGCCAGCAGTGATGAGGATTCCTATAATTCACCCCTCCACTTT; CDR3aa: CASSDEDSYNSPLHF
d_gene: TRBD1; abundance: NA; j_gene: TRBJ1-4; v_gene: TRBV27; CDR3nt: TGTGCCAGCAGTCCTCGGACAGGGCGGGAAAAACTGTTTTTT; CDR3aa: CASSPRTGREKLFF
d_gene: TRBD1; abundance: NA; j_gene: TRBJ1-1; v_gene: TRBV5-1; CDR3nt: TGCGCCAGCAGCCGTCTCAGGGGGCCAAATGCTGAAGCTTTCTTT; CDR3aa: CASSRLRGPNAEAFF
d_gene: NA; abundance: NA; j_gene: TRBJ2-3; v_gene: TRBV11-2; CDR3nt: TGTGCCAGCAGCTTATTGTCCCCGGGAACCACAGATACGCAGTATTTT; CDR3aa: CASSLLSPGTTDTQYF
d_gene: TRBD1; abundance: few; j_gene: TRBJ1-2; v_gene: TRBV5-1; CDR3nt: TGCGCCAGCAGCTTGGTTGATGCAGGGGGTAGGTTTGGCTACACCTTC; CDR3aa: CASSLVDAGGRFGYTF
d_gene: TRBD1; abundance: NA; j_gene: TRBJ1-1; v_gene: TRBV2; CDR3nt: TGTGCCAGCAGATACAAAACAGGGGACACTGAAGCTTTCTTT; CDR3aa: CASRYKTGDTEAFF
d_gene: NA; abundance: NA; j_gene: TRBJ1-2; v_gene: TRBV29-1; CDR3nt: TGCAGCGTCTCTGGGGTCCAGGGAACCGAGGGCTACACCTTC; CDR3aa: CSVSGVQGTEGYTF
d_gene: NA; abundance: NA; j_gene: TRBJ1-1; v_gene: TRBV5-1; CDR3nt: TGCGCCAGCAGCCCCCTCTTGGCGGTGAACACTGAAGCTTTCTTT; CDR3aa: CASSPLLAVNTEAFF
d_gene: NA; abundance: NA; j_gene: TRBJ2-7; v_gene: TRBV2; CDR3nt: TGTGCCAGCATGCCGGGACACCTTCCCTACGAGCAGTACTTC; CDR3aa: CASMPGHLPYEQYF
d_gene: NA; abundance: few; j_gene: TRBJ1-2; v_gene: TRBV5-4; CDR3nt: TGTGCCAGCAGCTTGGGAGGCGCTACTAAGAGCTATGGCTACACCTTC; CDR3aa: CASSLGGATKSYGYTF
d_gene: NA; abundance: NA; j_gene: TRBJ1-1; v_gene: TRBV9; CDR3nt: TGTGCCAGCAGCGTAGGACATCTGAACACTGAAGCTTTCTTT; CDR3aa: CASSVGHLNTEAFF
d_gene: TRBD2; abundance: NA; j_gene: TRBJ2-7; v_gene: TRBV24-1; CDR3nt: TGTGCCACCAGTGATTCGGGAGGGGATCCCTACGAGCAGTACTTC; CDR3aa: CATSDSGGDPYEQYF
d_gene: NA; abundance: once; j_gene: TRBJ1-2; v_gene: TRBV15; CDR3nt: TGTGCCACCAGCACCCTAGACAGACTCTATGGCTACACCTTC; CDR3aa: CATSTLDRLYGYTF
d_gene: NA; abundance: NA; j_gene: TRBJ1-1; v_gene: TRBV19; CDR3nt: TGTGCCAGTAACCCTGGGAGGGGGACTGAAGCTTTCTTT; CDR3aa: CASNPGRGTEAFF
d_gene: NA; abundance: NA; j_gene: TRBJ1-6; v_gene: TRBV9; CDR3nt: TGTGCCAGCAGCGTAGGTCCCGCGCGGAATTCACCCCTCCACTTT; CDR3aa: CASSVGPARNSPLHF
d_gene: NA; abundance: NA; j_gene: TRBJ1-3; v_gene: TRBV19; CDR3nt: TGTGCCAGTAGTATTCTGGGGCAGGGGTTGGCAAACACCATATATTTT; CDR3aa: CASSILGQGLANTIYF
d_gene: NA; abundance: NA; j_gene: TRBJ1-6; v_gene: TRBV3-1/TRBV3-2; CDR3nt: TGTGCCAGCAGCCAAGATTTGGGGGGTAGAGACAATTCACCCCTCCACTTT; CDR3aa: CASSQDLGGRDNSPLHF
d_gene: NA; abundance: NA; j_gene: TRBJ1-5; v_gene: TRBV3-1/TRBV3-2; CDR3nt: TGTGCCAGCAGCCAAGATCTAACGGTGAATCAGCCCCAGCATTTT; CDR3aa: CASSQDLTVNQPQHF
d_gene: NA; abundance: NA; j_gene: TRBJ1-5; v_gene: TRBV2; CDR3nt: TGTGCCAGCAGTGATTGGCAGGGGAGGGGTCAGCCCCAGCATTTT; CDR3aa: CASSDWQGRGQPQHF
d_gene: NA; abundance: NA; j_gene: TRBJ2-7; v_gene: TRBV29-1; CDR3nt: TGCAGCGCCCGAGGTATGGGTCGGCTATACGAGCAGTACTTC; CDR3aa: CSARGMGRLYEQYF
d_gene: NA; abundance: NA; j_gene: TRBJ1-1; v_gene: TRBV11-1; CDR3nt: TGTGCCAGCAGCTTACTAGCGGACACTGAAGCTTTCTTT; CDR3aa: CASSLLADTEAFF
d_gene: NA; abundance: NA; j_gene: TRBJ1-1; v_gene: TRBV2; CDR3nt: TGTGCCAGCAGTCGGGACACGAACACTGAAGCTTTCTTT; CDR3aa: CASSRDTNTEAFF
d_gene: TRBD1; abundance: once; j_gene: TRBJ2-7; v_gene: TRBV10-1; CDR3nt: TGCGCCAGCAGTGAGAGACCCTACAGGGGGCGAGGGGAGCAGTACTTC; CDR3aa: CASSERPYRGRGEQYF